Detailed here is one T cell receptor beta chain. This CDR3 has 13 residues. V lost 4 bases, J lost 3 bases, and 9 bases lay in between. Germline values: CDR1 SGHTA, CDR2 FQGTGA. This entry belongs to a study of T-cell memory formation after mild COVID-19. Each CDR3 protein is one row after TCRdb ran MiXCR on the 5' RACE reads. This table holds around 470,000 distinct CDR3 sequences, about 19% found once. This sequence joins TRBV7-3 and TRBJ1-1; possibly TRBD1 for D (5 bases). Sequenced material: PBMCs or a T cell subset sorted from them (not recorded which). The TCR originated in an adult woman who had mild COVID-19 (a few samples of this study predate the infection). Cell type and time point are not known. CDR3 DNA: TGTGCCAGCAGCTCACAGGTATACACTGAAGCTTTCTTT. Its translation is CASSSQVYTEAFF. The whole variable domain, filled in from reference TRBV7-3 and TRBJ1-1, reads GAGVSQTPSNKVTEKGKYVELRCDPISGHTALYWYRQSLGQGPEFLIYFQGTGAADDSGLPNDRFFAVRPEGSVSTLKIQRTERGDSAVYLCASSSQVYTEAFFGQGTRLTVV.